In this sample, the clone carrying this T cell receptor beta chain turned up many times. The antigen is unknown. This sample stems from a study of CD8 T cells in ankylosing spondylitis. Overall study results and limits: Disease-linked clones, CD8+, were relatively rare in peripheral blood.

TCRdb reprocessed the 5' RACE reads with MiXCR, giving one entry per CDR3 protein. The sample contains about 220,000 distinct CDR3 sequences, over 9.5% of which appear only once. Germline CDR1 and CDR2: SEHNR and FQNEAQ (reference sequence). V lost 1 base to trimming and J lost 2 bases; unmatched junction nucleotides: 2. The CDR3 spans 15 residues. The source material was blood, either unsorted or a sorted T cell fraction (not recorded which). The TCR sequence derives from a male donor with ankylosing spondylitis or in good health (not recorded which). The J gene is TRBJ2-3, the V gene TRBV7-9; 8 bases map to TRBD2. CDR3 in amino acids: CASSLGAGVTDTQYF. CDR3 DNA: TGTGCCAGCAGCTTAGGAGCGGGGGTCACAGATACGCAGTATTTT.